This T cell receptor (beta chain) was documented in a study of blood T cell repertoires in COVID-19. Study at large: From the United States, Italy and Spain came samples of acute and convalescent COVID-19. The cDNA or gDNA used as material had been derived from T cells, B-cell-depleted T cells, or PBMCs.

Per the authors' pipeline: Researchers report that nucleated cell counts were estimated from reference gene primer amplification. Sequencing was performed with immunoSEQ multiplex PCR; in TCRdb, only in-frame clones are kept and a portion is missing. The V and J calls and clone size were taken over from that table, and D and trimming were inferred from the DNA. Of about 210,000 clones detected, around 80% appear once; the ten largest clones hold 9.5% to 15%. The V end lost 6 bases, the J end lost 4 bases, and 10 bases lay between the germline ends. Germline loops: CDR1 DFQATT, CDR2 SNEGSKA (reference sequence). This CDR3 spans 11 amino acids.

The sample consisted of peripheral blood. V usage is TRBV20-1 and J usage is TRBJ2-7; D is undetermined. The receptor comes from a human donor in a cohort sampled during active COVID-19. CDR3 coding DNA: TGCAGTGCACTCTTCGGGTACGAGCAGTACTTC. Translation: CSALFGYEQYF.